Detailed here is one T cell receptor beta chain. Its target is unknown. Treatment described: oral pan-JAK inhibitor, 5-10 mg twice daily. Collected material from alopecia areata patients comprised lesional scalp punch biopsies and peripheral blood. Sequencing used cDNA as its template, made by extracting RNA and reverse transcribing it. Assay: immunoSEQ multiplex PCR; the TCRdb copy retains only in-frame clones and omits some. The sample comprises 150,000 to 200,000 clones, less than 75% of which are singletons, and 15% to 20% rests with the top ten. This specimen comes from a study of CD8+ T cells in alopecia areata. About the research overall: For 6 to 18 months, tofacitinib was taken, and 6 months off drug followed. General study points: It was observed that many expanded lesional clones persisted in scalp and blood during tofacitinib. A single nonresponder leaves the baseline CD8+ expansion link to response uncertain.

The CDR3 loop spans 14 amino acids. J was trimmed by 7 bases and V by 3 bases; bases with no gene match: 8. CDR1 MNHEY and CDR2 SMNVEV come from the germline V gene (reference sequence). Material: CD4+ T cells sorted from blood, obtained at approximately week 56, from a patient treated with tofacitinib. This chain joins TRBV27 and TRBJ1-1, with 7 bases identical to TRBD1. This TCR derives from a human donor with alopecia areata. The CDR3 reads CASSLIGRGGEAFF. CDR3 in DNA: TGTGCCAGCAGTTTGATTGGCAGGGGGGGTGAAGCTTTCTTT.